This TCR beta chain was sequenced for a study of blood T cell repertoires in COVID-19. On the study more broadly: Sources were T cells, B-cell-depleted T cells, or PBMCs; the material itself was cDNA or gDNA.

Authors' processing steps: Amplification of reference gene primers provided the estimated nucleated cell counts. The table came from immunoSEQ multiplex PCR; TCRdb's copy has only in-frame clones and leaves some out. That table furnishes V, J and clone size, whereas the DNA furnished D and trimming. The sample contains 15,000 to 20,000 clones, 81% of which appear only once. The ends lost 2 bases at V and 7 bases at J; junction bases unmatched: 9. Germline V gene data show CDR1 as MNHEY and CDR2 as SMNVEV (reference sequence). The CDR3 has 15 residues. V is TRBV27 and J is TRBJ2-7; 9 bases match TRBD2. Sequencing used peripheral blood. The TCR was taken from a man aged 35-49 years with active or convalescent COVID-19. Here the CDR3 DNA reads TGTGCCAGCAGTTTACAGCCTAGCGGGGTACTAGAGCAGTACTTC. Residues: CASSLQPSGVLEQYF.